The source of this T cell receptor (beta chain) is a study of siplizumab effects on memory and regulatory T cells. The data were produced by immunoSEQ multiplex PCR, yet TCRdb's version contains in-frame clones alone and is incomplete. This sample yields under 70,000 clones, of which 65% to 80% are seen a single time; 0.42% belongs to the top ten. The specimen was memory CD4+ T cells sorted from blood. The receptor's source is a human donor in good health.

The DNA of the CDR3 is TGCGCCAGCAGCCAAGACCCGGGGCTTTCTGGTGGCTACACCTTC. Protein product: CASSQDPGLSGGYTF. The chain uses TRBV4-3 and TRBJ1-2; the D gene is possibly TRBD1 (5 bases). This CDR3 is 15 amino acids long. Germline CDR1 reads LGHNA; CDR2 reads YSLEER. The V end was cut by 0 bases, the J end by 7 bases, with 15 bases between.